This T cell receptor (beta chain) was captured in a study of control samples from healthy donors and cancer patients. CDR3 length: 13 amino acids. Germline trimming cut 7 bases from V and 4 bases from J; bases unmatched to any gene: 3. Germline V CDR1 and CDR2: LNHDA, SQIVND (reference sequence). Clones were sequenced by immunoSEQ multiplex PCR, and TCRdb holds only the in-frame ones, with some missing. The profile covers about 94,000 clones, with around nine tenths appearing a single time and around 3.5% taken by the ten largest. The rearrangement uses TRBV19 and TRBJ1-5, with 8 bases aligning to TRBD1. Source material: blood. The receptor's source is a young woman in good health. Written as DNA, the CDR3 is TGTGCCAGTACGGACAGGGTTAATCAGCCCCAGCATTTT. As protein: CASTDRVNQPQHF.